The 14 T cell receptor beta chains below all came from one sample that was sequenced in a study of persistence of HIV-infected CD4 T cells. The immunoSEQ assay was version 4, run in survey mode. The method was immunoSEQ multiplex PCR; TCRdb's version includes in-frame clones alone and lacks a portion of them. Among 35,000 to 40,000 clones listed, roughly 87% were seen once. Cells were stimulated nonspecifically with anti-CD3/anti-CD28 magnetic beads. Sorting selected CD4+ T cells upregulating both CD40 ligand and CD69. Their specific antigens are unknown. The sample here was CD4+ T cells sorted from PBMCs after roughly 18-hour stimulation, taken from a patient who received antiretroviral therapy. The receptors here all came from an adult man with HIV who was CMV-seropositive.

The chain recombines TRBV20-1 with TRBJ2-5, with TRBD2 matching 10 bases. V shed 3 bases and J 5 bases; nucleotides not matched to a gene: 6. Germline V gene lookup returns CDR1 DFQATT and CDR2 SNEGSKA (reference sequence). This CDR3 comprises 14 residues. CDR3 sequence: CSASASGSGETQYF. In nucleotides, the CDR3 is TGCAGTGCTAGTGCTAGCGGGAGCGGGGAGACCCAGTACTTC.

This CDR3 is CASSLAGGGASIQYF. CDR3 in DNA: TGCGCCAGCAGCTTGGCCGGCGGGGGGGCAAGCATTCAGTACTTC. The chain uses TRBV5-1 and TRBJ2-4; TRBD2 aligns across 9 bases. The V segment lost 0 bases and the J segment 9 bases; nucleotides outside the gene matches: 7. This CDR3 contains 15 residues. Germline CDR1 reads SGHRS; CDR2 reads YFSETQ.

The genes are TRBV7-2 and TRBJ2-3; D unclear. V shed 0 bases and J shed 1 base, with 5 bases lying between them. CDR1 and CDR2 (germline): SGHTA, FQGNSA. This CDR3 has 14 residues. CDR3 sequence reads: CASSLAKGTDTQYF. Written as DNA, the CDR3 is TGTGCCAGCAGCTTAGCGAAGGGCACAGATACGCAGTATTTT.

This rearrangement joins TRBV7-9 to TRBJ2-3; D unclear. V lost 5 bases and J lost 10, with 13 bases in between. The V gene's germline CDR1 is SEHNR and CDR2 FQNEAQ (reference sequence). The CDR3 consists of 12 residues. The DNA for the CDR3 is TGTGCCAGCAGCCAACTCGAAGAGTCGCAGTATTTT. Translated, it gives CASSQLEESQYF.

The J gene is TRBJ2-2, the V gene TRBV18; D is ambiguous. Germline CDR1 KGHSH, CDR2 LQKENI. The V gene lost 0 bases and the J gene lost 1 base, with 9 bases spanning the gap. This CDR3 region has 16 residues. The CDR3 DNA reads TGTGCCAGCTCACCACCGAACAGCGAGAACACCGGGGAGCTGTTTTTT. Its protein product is CASSPPNSENTGELFF.

The gene calls are TRBV6-5 and TRBJ1-2; 10 nucleotides line up with TRBD1. Germline lookup yields CDR1 MNHEY and CDR2 SVGAGI. The CDR3 totals 13 residues. J gave up 8 bases and V 7 bases, and 7 bases lay outside the gene matches. The CDR3 protein is CASTRGQGGGYTF. The DNA for the CDR3 is TGTGCCAGCACCCGTGGACAGGGGGGGGGCTACACCTTC.

This clone has only a few counts. The rearrangement joins TRBV5-1 to TRBJ2-7; D ambiguous. Germline-derived CDR1 and CDR2 are SGHRS and YFSETQ. The CDR3 has 14 amino acids. V was shortened by 2 bases and J by 0 bases, with 9 bases between the two germline ends. CDR3 nucleotides: TGCGCCAGCAGCTTCCAGGCCGCCTCCTACGAGCAGTACTTC. This sequence encodes CASSFQAASYEQYF.

The chain uses TRBV19 and TRBJ1-1; D perhaps matches TRBD1 (5 bases). The germline V and J ends were trimmed by 4 bases and 3 bases, with 15 bases remaining between them. The germline gives CDR1 LNHDA, CDR2 SQIVND (reference sequence). The CDR3 contains 15 residues. As DNA, the CDR3 is TGTGCCAGTAGTACCCAAGGGGTTTCCGACACTGAAGCTTTCTTT. Amino acid sequence: CASSTQGVSDTEAFF.

The chain combines TRBV24-1 with TRBJ2-1; the match to TRBD2 covers 10 bases. Germline CDR1 KGHDR, CDR2 SFDVKD. J was trimmed by 4 bases and V by 2 bases; bases with no gene match: 4. The length of the CDR3 is 16 residues. The CDR3 region is CATSDSERGGYNEQFF. The CDR3, as DNA: TGTGCCACCAGTGATTCGGAGCGGGGGGGTTACAATGAGCAGTTCTTC.

For the CDR3, the DNA is TGTGCCAGCAGCCTCACAAGCCAATGGTGGCGCACTGAAGCTTTCTTT. Translated: CASSLTSQWWRTEAFF. The gene calls are TRBV6-4 and TRBJ1-1; no definite D call. The CDR3 totals 16 residues. Germline V gene data show CDR1 as MRHNA and CDR2 as SNTAGT. Trimming took off 6 bases at V and 4 bases at J, with 21 bases between the two ends.

V and J are TRBV5-6 and TRBJ2-7, with 12 bases matching TRBD1. Per germline, CDR1 SGHDT and CDR2 YYEEEE. V gave up 4 bases and J gave up 7 bases; unmatched junction bases: 9. This CDR3 spans 15 amino acids. The CDR3 nucleotides read TGTGCCAGCAGCCGGGGACAGGGGGCGCGTAGGGAGCAGTACTTC. Protein product: CASSRGQGARREQYF. Full variable domain (rest looked up from reference TRBV5-6 and TRBJ2-7): DAGVTQSPTHLIKTRGQQVTLRCSPKSGHDTVSWYQQALGQGPQFIFQYYEEEERQRGNFPDRFSGHQFPNYSSELNVNALLLGDSALYLCASSRGQGARREQYFGPGTRLTVT.

This clone is a singleton in its sample. This chain connects TRBV20-1 to TRBJ1-2, with D maybe TRBD1 (6 bases). Germline V gene lookup returns CDR1 DFQATT and CDR2 SNEGSKA (reference sequence). The V end was cut by 6 bases, the J end by 6 bases, with 8 bases between. The CDR3 has 10 residues. CDR3 loop: CSARQDGYTF. CDR3 in DNA: TGCAGTGCCAGACAGGATGGCTACACCTTC.

CDR3 in amino acids: CASTRTSGGPAGTQYF. CDR3 DNA: TGTGCCAGCACCCGGACTAGCGGGGGCCCCGCGGGGACCCAGTACTTC. This chain joins TRBV27 and TRBJ2-5; 13 bases align to TRBD2. Germline values: CDR1 MNHEY, CDR2 SMNVEV (reference sequence). Trimming removed 7 bases from V and 7 bases from J; junction bases left unmatched: 12. The CDR3 consists of 16 residues.

The gene calls are TRBV5-1 and TRBJ1-1, with a weak D call TRBD1 (5 bases). Germline V gene sequence: CDR1 SGHRS, CDR2 YFSETQ. The CDR3 is made up of 15 amino acids. V lost 4 bases and J lost 1, with 14 bases in between. DNA of the CDR3: TGCGCCAGCAGCCCAAGGACACAGACGAACACTGAAGCTTTCTTT. Translated, it gives CASSPRTQTNTEAFF.